This T cell receptor (beta chain) was identified during a study of T-cell reconstitution after alpha-beta-depleted transplantation in children. Per the germline V gene, CDR1 is DFQATT and CDR2 is SNEGSKA (reference sequence). V shed 3 bases and J shed 5 bases, with 22 bases lying between them. The CDR3 runs 17 residues. As regards this clonotype: Its specificity is not known.

A TCRbeta library incorporating unique molecular identifiers was prepared. TCRdb used MiXCR to reprocess the PCR reads, holding one entry per CDR3 protein. The sample holds about 870,000 distinct CDR3 sequences; roughly 16% are singletons and the top ten take under 6%. Study results and limitations: At day 60, the high TCRbeta diversity found in some patients originated from recipient T cells and thymic progenitors that had survived. A year post-transplant, T-cell counts and diversity derived mostly from newly produced T cells. At around two months after transplant, the alpha-beta T cells were reportedly derived from several hundred expanded clones that came from non-depleted graft cells.

This TCR came from a male patient between 10 and 17 years old who had a stem cell transplant for acute lymphoblastic leukemia, so the T cells may come from the graft donor. The rearrangement links TRBV20-1 to TRBJ2-2; D is possibly TRBD1 (6 bases). This material consisted of PBMCs, mostly from graft donor cells, taken 360 days after TCRalphabeta/CD19-depleted stem cell transplant. Here the CDR3 DNA reads TGCAGTGCTAGCTCGCCTCCGACAGGTGGAAGGACCGGGGAGCTGTTTTTT. Residues: CSASSPPTGGRTGELFF.